This T cell receptor (beta chain) was observed in a study of a mutant IDH1 vaccine in newly diagnosed glioma. Here immunoSEQ multiplex PCR was the method, and the copy in TCRdb shows in-frame clones only, minus some. The sample yields around 84,000 clones, over 75% seen once. The sample's time point: week 47, end of study. Vaccine doses each comprised 300 ug of mutant IDH1 20-mer peptide, with topical imiquimod. Of note for this clone: Antigen: not known.

The sequence came from a middle-aged man with glioma. The sample here was PBMCs, taken from a glioma patient whose treatment included an IDH1 peptide vaccine.

The CDR3 here is CASRPRQVIYEQYF. CDR3 DNA: TGTGCAAGTCGCCCCAGACAGGTAATCTACGAGCAGTACTTC. The chain joins TRBV12-2 to TRBJ2-7; the listed D gene, TRBD1, was not tested against the DNA. TRBV12-2 is assigned pseudogene status. CDR3 length: 14 amino acids.